These 12 T cell receptor beta chains were sequenced from one sample in a study of blood T cell repertoires in COVID-19. Assay used: immunoSEQ multiplex PCR; TCRdb lists only in-frame clones, some missing. The table has approximately 64,000 clones, roughly 88% seen once. The sample taken for sequencing was peripheral blood. Receptors originate from an older woman with COVID-19, enrolled during active disease.

This clone has only a few counts. The junction and the germline gene differ at one end; a read error may be behind it. The rearrangement uses TRBV3-1 (or the pseudogene TRBV3-2) and TRBJ2-7; D might be TRBD1 or TRBD2, each matching 5 bases. The V gene's germline CDR1 is LGHDT and CDR2 YNNKEL (reference sequence). CDR3 length: 14 residues. Here the CDR3 reads CASTQGAAGGEQYF. CDR3 in DNA: TGTGCCAGCACCCAAGGGGCCGCGGGTGGCGAGCAGTACTTC.

In this sample, this clone turned up a few times. The chain is built from TRBV2 and TRBJ1-5; possible D gene TRBD1, 6 bases. The germline V gene has CDR1 SNHLY and CDR2 FYNNEI. This CDR3 comprises 14 residues. V dropped 7 bases and J dropped 5 bases, with 15 bases sitting between them. The CDR3 loop is CASTFDRRDQPQHF. In nucleotides, the CDR3 is TGTGCCAGCACCTTCGACAGGCGTGATCAGCCCCAGCATTTT.

The chain joins TRBV28 to TRBJ1-1; D perhaps matches TRBD1 (5 bases). Germline loops: CDR1 MDHEN, CDR2 SYDVKM. There are 13 residues in the CDR3. V was trimmed by 5 bases and J by 7 bases, leaving 14 bases between them. The CDR3 here is CASSLGVTVEAFF. In DNA form, the CDR3 reads TGTGCCAGCAGTCTTGGGGTGACAGTTGAAGCTTTCTTT. The full variable domain, rest sourced from reference TRBV28 and TRBJ1-1, is DVKVTQSSRYLVKRTGEKVFLECVQDMDHENMFWYRQDPGLGLRLIYFSYDVKMKEKGDIPEGYSVSREKKERFSLILESASTNQTSMYLCASSLGVTVEAFFGQGTRLTVV.

The chain employs TRBV7-2 and TRBJ2-7; tentative D call: TRBD1 (6 bases). Trimming stripped 5 bases from V and 3 bases from J, with 8 bases between. Germline CDR1 and CDR2: SGHTA and FQGNSA. The CDR3 spans 12 residues. CDR3 sequence reads: CASSQDSYEQYF. The CDR3 DNA reads as TGTGCCAGCAGCCAGGACAGCTACGAGCAGTACTTC.

This clone has just one count. The V gene is TRBV6-5, the J gene TRBJ1-2; 8 nucleotides agree with TRBD1. This CDR3 contains 13 residues. The V gene's germline CDR1 is MNHEY and CDR2 SVGAGI. V lost 5 bases and J lost 6; bases outside the gene matches: 5. The CDR3 DNA is TGTGCCAGCAGTCGGACAGGGTGGGATGGCTACACCTTC. Encoded protein: CASSRTGWDGYTF.

This chain connects TRBV29-1 to TRBJ2-1, with 10 positions matching TRBD2. V was pared by 1 base and J by 14 bases, with 5 bases of the junction left unmatched. This CDR3 has 12 amino acids. CDR1 is SQVTM, CDR2 ANQGSEA, per germline. As DNA, the CDR3 is TGCAGCGTTGAAGGCCCTAGCGGGAGTAAGTTCTTC. Protein sequence: CSVEGPSGSKFF.

The chain combines TRBV7-9 with TRBJ2-2, with 12 bases lining up with TRBD2. The trim removed 5 bases at V and 1 base at J, leaving 8 bases unmatched. Germline CDR1 is SEHNR and CDR2 is FQNEAQ (reference sequence). The CDR3 is made up of 18 amino acids. This CDR3 reads CASSQTSLAGGNTGELFF. CDR3 coding DNA: TGTGCCAGCAGCCAAACCTCACTAGCGGGGGGGAACACCGGGGAGCTGTTTTTT.

J is TRBJ1-1 and V is TRBV29-1; 9 bases fit TRBD1. Looked up from germline, CDR1 is SQVTM and CDR2 is ANQGSEA. The CDR3 has 12 amino acids. V lost 6 bases to trimming and J lost 6 bases; unmatched junction nucleotides: 5. CDR3 sequence reads: CSVADRGSEAFF. The CDR3 DNA is TGCAGCGTCGCGGACAGGGGTTCTGAAGCTTTCTTT.

The sample holds a few counts of this clone. The chain carries TRBV7-2 and TRBJ2-1; D is possibly TRBD1 (7 bases). Germline V CDR1 and CDR2: SGHTA, FQGNSA. The CDR3 contains 14 residues. Trimming left V 4 bases short and J 6 bases short, with 13 bases between. The CDR3 coding sequence is TGTGCCAGCAGCTCGCAGGGGGGAGGCAATGAGCAGTTCTTC. Protein: CASSSQGGGNEQFF.

This clone came up a few times. This chain connects TRBV29-1 to TRBJ2-1; no clear D gene. Trimming cost V 4 bases and J 9 bases, with 10 bases left between them. This CDR3 region has 11 residues. CDR1 is SQVTM, CDR2 ANQGSEA, per germline. The CDR3 reads CSVVPQTEQFF. The CDR3 DNA reads TGCAGCGTTGTCCCACAAACTGAGCAGTTCTTC.

The DNA for the CDR3 is TGTGCCAGCAGCACGGGGACAGGGAGGAACACTGAAGCTTTCTTT. It encodes CASSTGTGRNTEAFF. This chain links TRBV7-2 with TRBJ1-1; 9 bases map to TRBD1. This CDR3 spans 15 amino acids. Germline V gene lookup returns CDR1 SGHTA and CDR2 FQGNSA. J lost 1 base, V lost 5 bases, and 5 bases had no gene match. The full variable domain, its missing parts supplied by reference TRBV7-2 and TRBJ1-1, is GAGVSQSPSNKVTEKGKDVELRCDPISGHTALYWYRQSLGQGLEFLIYFQGNSAPDKSGLPSDRFSAERTGGSVSTLTIQRTQQEDSAVYLCASSTGTGRNTEAFFGQGTRLTVV.

The chain recombines TRBV11-3 with TRBJ2-1; TRBD2 matches 9 bases. The V gene's germline CDR1 is SGHNT and CDR2 YENEEA. With V trimmed by 1 base and J by 9 bases, 4 bases remained unmatched. The CDR3 has 14 residues. For the CDR3, the DNA is TGTGCCAGCAGCTTAGTAGCGGGAGATGGTGAGCAGTTCTTC. This codes for CASSLVAGDGEQFF. The full variable domain, completed using reference TRBV11-3 and TRBJ2-1, is EAGVVQSPRYKIIEKKQPVAFWCNPISGHNTLYWYLQNLGQGPELLIRYENEEAVDDSQLPKDRFSAERLKGVDSTLKIQPAELGDSAVYLCASSLVAGDGEQFFGPGTRLTVL.